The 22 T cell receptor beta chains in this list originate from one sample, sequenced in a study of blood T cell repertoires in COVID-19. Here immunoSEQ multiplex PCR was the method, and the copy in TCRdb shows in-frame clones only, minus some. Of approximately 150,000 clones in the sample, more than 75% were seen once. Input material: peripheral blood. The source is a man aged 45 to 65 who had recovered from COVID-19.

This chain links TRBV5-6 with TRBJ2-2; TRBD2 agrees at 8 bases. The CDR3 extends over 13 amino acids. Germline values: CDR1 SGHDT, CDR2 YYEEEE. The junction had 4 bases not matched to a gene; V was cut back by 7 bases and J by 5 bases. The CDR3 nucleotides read TGTGCCAGCCGCGGGAGGAGAACCGGGGAGCTGTTTTTT. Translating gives CASRGRRTGELFF.

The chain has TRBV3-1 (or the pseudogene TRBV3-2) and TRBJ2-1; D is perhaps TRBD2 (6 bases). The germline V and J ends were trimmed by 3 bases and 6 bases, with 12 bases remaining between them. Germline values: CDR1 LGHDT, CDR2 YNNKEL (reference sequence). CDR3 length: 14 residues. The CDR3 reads CASSHRTTTNEQFF. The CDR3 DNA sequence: TGTGCCAGCAGCCACCGGACTACCACCAATGAGCAGTTCTTC.

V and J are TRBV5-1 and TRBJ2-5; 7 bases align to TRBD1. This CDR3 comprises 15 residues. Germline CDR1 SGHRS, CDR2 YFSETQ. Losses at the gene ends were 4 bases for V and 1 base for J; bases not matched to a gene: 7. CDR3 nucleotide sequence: TGCGCCAGCAGCAACGGGACAGCCACCCAAGAGACCCAGTACTTC. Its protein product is CASSNGTATQETQYF.

The CDR3 loop reads CASSFRGAETQYF. CDR3 sequence (DNA): TGCGCCAGCAGCTTTAGGGGTGCGGAGACCCAGTACTTC. The V and J genes are TRBV5-1 and TRBJ2-5, with a weak D call TRBD1 (5 bases). V lost 2 bases and J 5 bases, leaving 10 bases between the germline ends. The CDR3 is 13 residues long. Germline values: CDR1 SGHRS, CDR2 YFSETQ.

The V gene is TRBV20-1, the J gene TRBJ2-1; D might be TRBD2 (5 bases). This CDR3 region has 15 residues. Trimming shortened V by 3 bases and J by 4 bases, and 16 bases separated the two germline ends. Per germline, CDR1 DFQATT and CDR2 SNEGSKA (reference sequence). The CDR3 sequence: CSASRGSPAYNEQFF. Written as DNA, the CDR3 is TGCAGTGCTAGTCGAGGGAGTCCAGCATACAATGAGCAGTTCTTC.

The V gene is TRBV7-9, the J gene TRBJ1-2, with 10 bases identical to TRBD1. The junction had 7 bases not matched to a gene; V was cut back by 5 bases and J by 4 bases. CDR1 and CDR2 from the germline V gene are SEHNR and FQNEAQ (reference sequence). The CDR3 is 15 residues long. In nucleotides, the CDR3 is TGTGCCAGCAGCCGACAGGGGGCCGAAGGCTATGGCTACACCTTC. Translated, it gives CASSRQGAEGYGYTF.

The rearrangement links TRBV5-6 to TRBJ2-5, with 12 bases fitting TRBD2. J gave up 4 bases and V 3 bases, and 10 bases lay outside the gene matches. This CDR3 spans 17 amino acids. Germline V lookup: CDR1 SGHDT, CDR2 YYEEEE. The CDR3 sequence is CASSWKTSGRRGETQYF. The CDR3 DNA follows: TGTGCCAGCAGCTGGAAAACTAGCGGGAGGAGGGGAGAGACCCAGTACTTC.

CDR3 loop: CASSAPGQPSGANVLTF. The CDR3 nucleotides read TGTGCCAGCAGCGCACCGGGACAGCCCTCTGGGGCCAACGTCCTGACTTTC. This sequence joins TRBV9 and TRBJ2-6; TRBD1 agrees at 7 bases. The CDR3 sequence is 17 residues long. CDR1 and CDR2 from the germline V gene are SGDLS and YYNGEE. V trimming: 3 bases; J trimming: 0 bases; junction bases outside the gene matches: 6.

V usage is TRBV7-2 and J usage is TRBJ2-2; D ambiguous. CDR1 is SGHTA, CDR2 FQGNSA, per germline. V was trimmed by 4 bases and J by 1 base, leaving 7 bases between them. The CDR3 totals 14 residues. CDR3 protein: CASSSNWNTGELFF. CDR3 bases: TGTGCCAGCAGCTCTAACTGGAACACCGGGGAGCTGTTTTTT.

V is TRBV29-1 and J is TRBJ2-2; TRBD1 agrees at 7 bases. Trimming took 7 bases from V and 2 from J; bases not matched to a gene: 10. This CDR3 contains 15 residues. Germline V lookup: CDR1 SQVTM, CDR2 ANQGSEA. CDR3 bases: TGCAGCGCCCACCGACAGGGTGGTAACACCGGGGAGCTGTTTTTT. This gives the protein CSAHRQGGNTGELFF.

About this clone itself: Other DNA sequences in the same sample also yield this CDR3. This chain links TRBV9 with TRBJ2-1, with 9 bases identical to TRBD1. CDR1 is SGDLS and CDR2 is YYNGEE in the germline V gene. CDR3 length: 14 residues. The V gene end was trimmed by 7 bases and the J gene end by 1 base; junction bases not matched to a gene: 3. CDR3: CASSGTGSYNEQFF. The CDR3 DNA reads TGTGCCAGCTCAGGGACAGGGTCCTACAATGAGCAGTTCTTC.

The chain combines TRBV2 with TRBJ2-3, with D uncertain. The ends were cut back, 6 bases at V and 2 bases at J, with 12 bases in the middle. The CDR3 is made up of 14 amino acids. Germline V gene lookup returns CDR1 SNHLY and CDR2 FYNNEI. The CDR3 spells CASRSVLSTDTQYF. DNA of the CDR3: TGTGCCAGCAGATCAGTCCTTTCCACAGATACGCAGTATTTT. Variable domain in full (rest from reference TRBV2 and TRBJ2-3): EPEVTQTPSHQVTQMGQEVILRCVPISNHLYFYWYRQILGQKVEFLVSFYNNEISEKSEIFDDQFSVERPDGSNFTLKIRSTKLEDSAMYFCASRSVLSTDTQYFGPGTRLTVL.

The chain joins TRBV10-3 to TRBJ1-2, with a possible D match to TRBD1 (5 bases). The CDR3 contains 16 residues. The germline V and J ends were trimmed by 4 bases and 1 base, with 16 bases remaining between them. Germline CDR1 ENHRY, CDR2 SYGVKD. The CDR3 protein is CAISVPGGISNYGYTF. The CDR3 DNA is TGTGCCATCAGTGTTCCGGGGGGGATTAGTAACTATGGCTACACCTTC.

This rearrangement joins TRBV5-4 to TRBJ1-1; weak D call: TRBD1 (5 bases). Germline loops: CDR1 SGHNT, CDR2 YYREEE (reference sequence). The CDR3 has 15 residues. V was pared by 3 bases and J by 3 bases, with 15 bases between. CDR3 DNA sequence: TGTGCCAGCAGCTGGCTAGGGGCGCAGGACACTGAAGCTTTCTTT. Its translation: CASSWLGAQDTEAFF.

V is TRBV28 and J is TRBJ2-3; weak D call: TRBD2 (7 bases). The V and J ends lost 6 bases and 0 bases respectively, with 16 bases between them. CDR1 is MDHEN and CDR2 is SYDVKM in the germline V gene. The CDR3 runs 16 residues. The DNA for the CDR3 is TGTGCCAGCAGCGGGGGGCGGGCCCCTAGCACAGATACGCAGTATTTT. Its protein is CASSGGRAPSTDTQYF.

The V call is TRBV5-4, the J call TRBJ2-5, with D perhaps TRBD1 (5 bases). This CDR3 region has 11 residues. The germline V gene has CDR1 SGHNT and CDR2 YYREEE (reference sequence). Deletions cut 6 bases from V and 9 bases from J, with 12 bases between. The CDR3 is CASTAGNAQYF. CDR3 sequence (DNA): TGTGCCAGCACGGCAGGGAATGCCCAGTACTTC.

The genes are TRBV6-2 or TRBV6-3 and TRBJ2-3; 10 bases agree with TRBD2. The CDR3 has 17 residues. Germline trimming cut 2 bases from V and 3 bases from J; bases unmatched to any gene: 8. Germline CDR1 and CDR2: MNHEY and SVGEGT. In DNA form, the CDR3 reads TGTGCCAGCAGTTACCCTTCCCTAGCGGGAGTGACAGATACGCAGTATTTT. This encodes CASSYPSLAGVTDTQYF.

The CDR3 DNA reads TGTGCCAGCTCACCAAAGACACTAGCGGGTATACAAGAGACCCAGTACTTC. It specifies CASSPKTLAGIQETQYF. The chain uses TRBV18 and TRBJ2-5, with 9 bases matching TRBD2. V shed 2 bases, J shed 2 bases, and the junction held 9 bases outside the gene matches. Germline values: CDR1 KGHSH, CDR2 LQKENI. The CDR3 consists of 17 residues.

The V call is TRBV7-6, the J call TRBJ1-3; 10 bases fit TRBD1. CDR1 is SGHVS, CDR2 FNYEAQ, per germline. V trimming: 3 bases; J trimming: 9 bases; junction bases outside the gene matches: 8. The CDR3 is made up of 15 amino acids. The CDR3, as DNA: TGTGCCAGCAGCTTCGGGACAGGGGACCTCGGCACCATATATTTT. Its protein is CASSFGTGDLGTIYF.

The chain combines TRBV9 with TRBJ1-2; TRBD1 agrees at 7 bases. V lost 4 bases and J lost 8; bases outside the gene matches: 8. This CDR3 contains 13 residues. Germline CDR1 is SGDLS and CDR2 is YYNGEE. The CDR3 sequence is CASSTQGKEGYTF. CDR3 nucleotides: TGTGCCAGCAGCACACAGGGGAAGGAGGGCTACACCTTC.

CDR3: CASSLAGSGNQPQHF. The CDR3 DNA reads TGTGCCAGCAGCTTAGCCGGGAGCGGCAATCAGCCCCAGCATTTT. V usage is TRBV7-2 and J usage is TRBJ1-5; no clear D gene. V lost 0 bases, J lost 2 bases, and 8 bases lay in between. CDR3 size: 15 residues. Germline CDR1 reads SGHTA; CDR2 reads FQGNSA.

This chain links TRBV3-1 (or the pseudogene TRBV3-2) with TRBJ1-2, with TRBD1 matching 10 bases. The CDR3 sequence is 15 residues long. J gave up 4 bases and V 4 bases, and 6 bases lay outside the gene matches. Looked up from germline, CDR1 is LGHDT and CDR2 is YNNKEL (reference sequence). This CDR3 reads CASSPSTGGVYGYTF. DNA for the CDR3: TGTGCCAGCAGCCCCTCGACAGGGGGCGTCTATGGCTACACCTTC.